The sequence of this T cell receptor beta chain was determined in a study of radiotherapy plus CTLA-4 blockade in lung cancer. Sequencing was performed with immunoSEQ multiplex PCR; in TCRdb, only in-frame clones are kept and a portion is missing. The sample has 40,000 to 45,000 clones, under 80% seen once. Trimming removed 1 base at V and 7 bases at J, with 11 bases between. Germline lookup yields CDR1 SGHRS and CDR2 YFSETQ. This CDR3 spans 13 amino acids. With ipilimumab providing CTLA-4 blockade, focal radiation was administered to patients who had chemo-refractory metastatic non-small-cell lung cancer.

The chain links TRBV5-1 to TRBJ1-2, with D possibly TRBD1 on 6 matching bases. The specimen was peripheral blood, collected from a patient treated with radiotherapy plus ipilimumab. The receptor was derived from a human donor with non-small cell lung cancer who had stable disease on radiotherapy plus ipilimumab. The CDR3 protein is CASSLPGGFGYTF. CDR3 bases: TGCGCCAGCAGCTTGCCGGGGGGCTTTGGCTACACCTTC.